This T cell receptor beta chain was retrieved from a study of CD8 T cells in ankylosing spondylitis. Findings and limits, study-wide: Disease-linked clones reportedly concentrated significantly in matched ankylosing spondylitis synovial fluid. Among TCR beta sequences, a motif of fewer than 10 highly homologous variants appeared characteristic of ankylosing spondylitis blood. Disease-linked clones bore a CD8+ phenotype and were relatively rare in peripheral blood. Earlier literature documents some of the motif variants in reactive arthritis synovial fluid and blood.

As concerns this clonotype: No antigen is known for it.

V was clipped by 6 bases and J by 4 bases, with 16 bases between them. CDR3 length: 16 residues. Making the TCR beta libraries involved quantitative 5'-RACE with molecular barcodes. TCRdb reprocessed the 5' RACE reads with MiXCR, giving one entry per CDR3 protein. The table records 350,000 to 450,000 distinct CDR3 sequences, about 25% of them present only once. Sequencing used blood, either unsorted or a sorted T cell fraction (not recorded which). The TCR was taken from a male donor with ankylosing spondylitis. The chain has TRBV12-3 or TRBV12-4 and TRBJ1-6, with D unresolved. The CDR3 DNA is TGTGCCAGCAGCCTGACAACTGGAGGATATAATTCACCCCTCCACTTT. Its protein product is CASSLTTGGYNSPLHF.